One and the same sample provided the 20 T cell receptor beta chains below, sequenced in a study of T cells after yellow fever vaccination. TCRdb used MiXCR to reprocess the 5' RACE reads, holding one entry per CDR3 protein. The sample comprises 300,000 or so distinct CDR3 sequences, roughly 7% of which are singletons, and 18% rests with the top ten. Here the sequenced sample was PBMCs, taken roughly seven weeks after the first yellow fever vaccination. These TCRs come from a man aged 18-30 years who received the YFV17D yellow fever vaccine.

V and J are TRBV11-2 and TRBJ2-5; D possibly corresponds to TRBD1 (5 bases). Trimming took 6 bases from V and 4 from J, leaving 9 bases between them. The CDR3 covers 12 residues. Per germline, CDR1 SGHAT and CDR2 FQNNGV. The CDR3 spells CASRGPRETQYF. CDR3 coding DNA: TGTGCCAGCAGGGGGCCTCGAGAGACCCAGTACTTC.

This clonotype was detected a few times. The chain couples TRBV5-6 to TRBJ2-7, with D uncertain. The CDR3 spans 16 residues. Trimming stripped 3 bases from V and 7 bases from J, with 23 bases between. CDR1 is SGHDT, CDR2 YYEEEE, per germline. CDR3 sequence: CASSSSSSPLPWEQYV. The CDR3 DNA sequence: TGTGCCAGCAGCTCCTCTAGTAGCCCCCTCCCGTGGGAGCAGTACGTC.

This clonotype occurred a few times. This chain connects TRBV12-3 or TRBV12-4 to TRBJ2-3, with 9 bases that match TRBD1. V dropped 5 bases and J dropped 6; count of bases not matched to a gene: 9. The CDR3 sequence is 15 residues long. The CDR3 loop is CASSPLTGGGDTQYF. In DNA, the CDR3 is TGTGCCAGCAGTCCCTTGACAGGGGGAGGGGATACGCAGTATTTT.

This rearrangement joins TRBV4-3 to TRBJ2-1; TRBD2 aligns across 7 bases. This CDR3 is built from 14 residues. Trimming cost V 5 bases and J 8 bases; bases outside gene matches: 9. Germline loops: CDR1 LGHNA, CDR2 YSLEER. CDR3 nucleotides: TGCGCCAGCAGCACGGAACGAGGGAGGGATGAGCAGTTCTTC. This translates into CASSTERGRDEQFF.

This clonotype was observed a handful of times. The CDR3 sequence is CASSLIKRGGGETQYF. In DNA, the CDR3 is TGTGCCAGCAGCTTAATTAAACGGGGTGGGGGAGAGACCCAGTACTTC. The V and J genes are TRBV7-2 and TRBJ2-5; either TRBD1 or TRBD2 may fit D (5 bases each). Germline lookup yields CDR1 SGHTA and CDR2 FQGNSA. The CDR3 runs 16 residues. Between the trimmed V and J ends, which lost 2 bases and 4 bases, there was a span of 17 bases.

The chain links TRBV20-1 to TRBJ1-2; tentatively, D is TRBD1 (6 bases). CDR1 DFQATT and CDR2 SNEGSKA come from the germline V gene (reference sequence). CDR3 length equals 15 residues. V gave up 3 bases and J gave up 4 bases, with 18 bases separating them. This chain's CDR3 is CSARETGASPYGYTF. For the CDR3, the DNA is TGCAGTGCTAGGGAGACAGGAGCCTCACCCTATGGCTACACCTTC.

This clonotype occurred a few times. J is TRBJ1-4 and V is TRBV4-2; TRBD1 aligns across 10 bases. The CDR3 spans 15 residues. Trimming removed 3 bases from V and 6 bases from J; junction bases left unmatched: 4. CDR1 LGHNA and CDR2 YNFKEQ come from the germline V gene. The CDR3 sequence is CASSQETGGDEKLFF. The CDR3 DNA follows: TGTGCCAGCAGCCAGGAGACAGGGGGCGATGAAAAACTGTTTTTT.

This clonotype has a count of ten or more. The rearrangement joins TRBV5-1 to TRBJ2-3; D is undetermined. CDR1 is SGHRS, CDR2 YFSETQ, per germline. Trimming cost V 0 bases and J 1 base, with 6 bases left between them. This CDR3 region has 14 residues. The CDR3 DNA reads TGCGCCAGCAGCTTGGACAGTGGCACAGATACGCAGTATTTT. Amino acid sequence: CASSLDSGTDTQYF.

This clonotype was recorded at least ten times. V gene TRBV10-2 combines with J gene TRBJ2-7; 10 nucleotides line up with TRBD2. The germline V gene encodes CDR1 WSHSY and CDR2 SAAADI. This CDR3 contains 14 residues. The trim removed 8 bases at V and 7 bases at J, leaving 11 bases unmatched. Here the CDR3 DNA reads TGCGCCAGCTCCACTAGCGGGGCCTCCTGGGAGCAGTACTTC. Amino acids: CASSTSGASWEQYF.

The chain has TRBV10-3 and TRBJ2-7, with D tentatively TRBD1 or TRBD2 (5 bases each). Deletions cut 6 bases from V and 1 base from J, with 13 bases between. Germline V gene data show CDR1 as ENHRY and CDR2 as SYGVKD. The CDR3 consists of 14 residues. The CDR3 DNA reads as TGTGCCATCAGCGGGGCAGGGAAATCCTACGAGCAGTACTTC. Its translation is CAISGAGKSYEQYF.

This clonotype turned up a few times. The rearrangement joins TRBV30 to TRBJ1-1, with D possibly matching TRBD1 (6 bases). Germline CDR1 GTSNPN, CDR2 SVGIG (reference sequence). Trimming pared 5 bases from V and 2 bases from J, leaving 12 bases between. This CDR3 has 13 amino acids. The CDR3 spells CAWGTGHNTEAFF. The CDR3, as DNA: TGTGCCTGGGGAACGGGACACAACACTGAAGCTTTCTTT.

In its sample, this clonotype was seen a few times. The gene calls are TRBV7-2 and TRBJ1-1; 12 bases align to TRBD1. J was trimmed by 7 bases and V by 6 bases; bases with no gene match: 9. The CDR3 consists of 15 residues. Germline V lookup: CDR1 SGHTA, CDR2 FQGNSA. In DNA, the CDR3 is TGTGCCAGCAGGGGACAGGGGGCTGGGTTGTTTGAAGCTTTCTTT. Translated, it gives CASRGQGAGLFEAFF.

This clonotype was detected ten times or more. This rearrangement joins TRBV5-1 to TRBJ1-1, with D unclear. CDR3 length equals 13 residues. Germline V gene lookup returns CDR1 SGHRS and CDR2 YFSETQ. Between the trimmed V and J ends, which lost 0 bases and 8 bases, there was a span of 11 bases. The CDR3 DNA sequence: TGCGCCAGCAGCTTGGGTGACGCCAACGAAGCTTTCTTT. Translating it yields CASSLGDANEAFF.

This clonotype showed up just a few times. The chain recombines TRBV5-1 with TRBJ1-2, with 7 nucleotides matching TRBD1. The CDR3 has 12 amino acids. The V gene's germline CDR1 is SGHRS and CDR2 YFSETQ. J gave up 8 bases and V 3 bases, and 4 bases lay outside the gene matches. CDR3 bases: TGCGCCAGCAGCTCGGACAGGAGCGGCTACACCTTC. It codes for CASSSDRSGYTF.

A few counts support this clonotype. The chain joins TRBV7-2 to TRBJ1-4; unclear D gene. Germline assignment: CDR1 SGHTA and CDR2 FQGNSA. Trimming cost V 1 base and J 1 base, with 13 bases left between them. This CDR3 region has 17 residues. CDR3 region: CASSLGVGDITNEKLFF. The CDR3 nucleotides are TGTGCCAGCAGCTTAGGGGTCGGAGACATAACTAATGAAAAACTGTTTTTT. Variable domain in full (rest from reference TRBV7-2 and TRBJ1-4): GAGVSQSPSNKVTEKGKDVELRCDPISGHTALYWYRQSLGQGLEFLIYFQGNSAPDKSGLPSDRFSAERTGGSVSTLTIQRTQQEDSAVYLCASSLGVGDITNEKLFFGSGTQLSVL.

This clonotype was observed a few times. The chain is built from TRBV27 and TRBJ2-5; 11 nucleotides agree with TRBD2. J lost 4 bases, V lost 6 bases, and 7 bases had no gene match. The germline V gene encodes CDR1 MNHEY and CDR2 SMNVEV (reference sequence). The CDR3 is 15 amino acids. The CDR3, as DNA: TGTGCCAGCAGACTAGCGGGGGCCCCCCTAGAGACCCAGTACTTC. This sequence encodes CASRLAGAPLETQYF.

This clonotype was observed a few times. This chain links TRBV6-5 with TRBJ2-1; D might be TRBD2 (6 bases). Trimming removed 0 bases from V and 8 bases from J, with 14 bases in between. Germline V lookup: CDR1 MNHEY, CDR2 SVGAGI. The CDR3 totals 15 residues. This CDR3 is CASSYSSTGVYEQFF. For the CDR3, the DNA is TGTGCCAGCAGTTACTCCTCGACGGGGGTCTATGAGCAGTTCTTC.

The CDR3 coding sequence is TGTGCCAGCAGCCCCGGGGTATTTCTCCCTGGGGATACGCAGTATTTT. Translating gives CASSPGVFLPGDTQYF. This chain joins TRBV9 and TRBJ2-3; the D gene is possibly TRBD2 (5 bases). The V end was cut by 4 bases, the J end by 6 bases, with 21 bases between. Germline loops: CDR1 SGDLS, CDR2 YYNGEE. This CDR3 has 16 amino acids.

This clonotype was recorded many times. J is TRBJ2-7 and V is TRBV7-2, with D uncertain. The length of the CDR3 is 13 residues. V was pared by 3 bases and J by 7 bases, with 13 bases between. Germline values: CDR1 SGHTA, CDR2 FQGNSA. For the CDR3, the DNA is TGTGCCAGCAGCTTTTTTCCCAACGCGGAGCAGTACTTC. It translates to CASSFFPNAEQYF.

This clonotype was counted only a few times. The V gene is TRBV21-1, the J gene TRBJ2-3. TRBV21-1 corresponds to a pseudogene. The CDR3 is 16 residues long. CDR3 loop: CASSKAERLLTDTQYF. The CDR3, as DNA: TGTGCCAGCAGCAAAGCGGAAAGGTTACTCACAGATACGCAGTATTTT.